This TCR beta chain came from a study of blood T cell repertoires in COVID-19. The wider study: Samples representing acute and convalescent COVID-19 were sourced from the United States, Italy and Spain. Nucleic acid was either cDNA or gDNA, and it came from T cells, B-cell-depleted T cells, or PBMCs.

Methods used by the authors: Estimated nucleated cell counts came from reference gene primer amplification. Here immunoSEQ multiplex PCR was the method, and the copy in TCRdb shows in-frame clones only, minus some. V, J and clone size are those of that table, while D and trimming were read from the DNA. In the table there are some 400,000 clones, roughly 90% of which are singletons. Living in 20 to 30 US areas, the participants were between roughly 18 and 95 years of age. The germline CDR1 and CDR2 sequences are LGHDT and YNNKEL (reference sequence). V was pared by 4 bases and J by 7 bases, with 8 bases of the junction left unmatched. The CDR3 has 15 amino acids.

This chain joins TRBV3-1 (or the pseudogene TRBV3-2) and TRBJ1-4; 8 bases line up with TRBD1. This TCR was recovered from a middle-aged woman who had been exposed to COVID-19. Sample: PBMCs or T cells enriched from blood (not recorded which). The CDR3 loop reads CASSPTGGSVEKLFF. The DNA for the CDR3 is TGTGCCAGCAGCCCCACAGGGGGGAGTGTTGAAAAACTGTTTTTT.